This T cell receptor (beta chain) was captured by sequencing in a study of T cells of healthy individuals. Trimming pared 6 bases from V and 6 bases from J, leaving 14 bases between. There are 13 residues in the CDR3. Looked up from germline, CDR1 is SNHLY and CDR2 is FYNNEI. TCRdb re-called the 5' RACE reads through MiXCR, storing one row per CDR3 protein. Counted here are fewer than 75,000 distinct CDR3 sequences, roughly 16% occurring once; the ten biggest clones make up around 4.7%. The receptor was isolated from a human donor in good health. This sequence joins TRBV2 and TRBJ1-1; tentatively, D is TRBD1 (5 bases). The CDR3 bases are TGTGCCAGCAGGGCAGGGATGGAGTCTGAAGCTTTCTTT. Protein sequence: CASRAGMESEAFF.